This T cell receptor beta chain was sequenced in a study of cytomegalovirus exposure and HLA in healthy donors. Study observations and caveats: Later analysis associated a missense DCLRE1C variant with TCR beta V- and J-gene trimming. The only immune exposure information that was available was CMV serostatus.

Notes on this clone: Its specificity is not known.

The PCR made use of 60 Vbeta and 13 Jbeta primers. Profiling relied on immunoSEQ multiplex PCR, and the TCRdb table lists in-frame clones only, not all of them. The data hold some 180,000 clones, with roughly 90% observed a single time. In germline, CDR1 is SGHRS, CDR2 YFSETQ. The length of the CDR3 is 18 residues. The ends lost 2 bases at V and 2 bases at J; junction bases unmatched: 12. The chain carries TRBV5-1 and TRBJ2-3; 9 positions agree with TRBD2. This TCR was recovered from a boy aged 2 to 10 in good health and CMV-seronegative. The sequenced material came from PBMCs. This CDR3 reads CASSFLAGLPTDTDTQYF. The CDR3 nucleotides read TGCGCCAGCAGCTTCCTAGCGGGGCTCCCGACGGACACAGATACGCAGTATTTT.